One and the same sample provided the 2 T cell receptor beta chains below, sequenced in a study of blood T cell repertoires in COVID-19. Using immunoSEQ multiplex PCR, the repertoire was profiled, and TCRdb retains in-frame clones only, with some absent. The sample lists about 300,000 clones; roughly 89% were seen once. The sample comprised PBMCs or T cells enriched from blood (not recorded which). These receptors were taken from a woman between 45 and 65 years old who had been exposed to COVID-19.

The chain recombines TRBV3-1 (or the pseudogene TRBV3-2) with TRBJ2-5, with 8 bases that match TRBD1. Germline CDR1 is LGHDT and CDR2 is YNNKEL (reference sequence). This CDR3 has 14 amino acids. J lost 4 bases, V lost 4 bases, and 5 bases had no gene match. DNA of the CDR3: TGTGCCAGCAGCCCCAGGGGGCGGGGAGAGACCCAGTACTTC. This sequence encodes CASSPRGRGETQYF.

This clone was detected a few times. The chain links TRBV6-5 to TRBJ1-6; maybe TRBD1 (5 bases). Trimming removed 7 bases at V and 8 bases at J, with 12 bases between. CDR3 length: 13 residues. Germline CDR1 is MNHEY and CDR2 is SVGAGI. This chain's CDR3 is CASKEGRDSPLHF. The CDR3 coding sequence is TGTGCCAGCAAGGAGGGCAGGGATTCACCCCTCCACTTT.